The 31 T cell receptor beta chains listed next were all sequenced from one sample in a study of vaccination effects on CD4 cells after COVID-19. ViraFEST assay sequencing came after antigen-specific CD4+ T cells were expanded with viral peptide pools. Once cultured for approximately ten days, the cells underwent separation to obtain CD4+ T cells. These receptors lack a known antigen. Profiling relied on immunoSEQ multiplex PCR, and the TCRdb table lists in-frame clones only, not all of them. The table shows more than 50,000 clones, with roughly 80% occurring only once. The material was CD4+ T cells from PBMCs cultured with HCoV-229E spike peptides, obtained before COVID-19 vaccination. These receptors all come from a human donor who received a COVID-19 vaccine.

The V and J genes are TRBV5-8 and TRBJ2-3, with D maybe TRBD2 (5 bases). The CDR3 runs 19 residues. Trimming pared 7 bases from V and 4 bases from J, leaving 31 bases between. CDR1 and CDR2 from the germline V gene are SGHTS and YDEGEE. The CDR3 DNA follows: TGTGCCAGCCCCACGGACTGGGCGACGGGGTTTTATGGTGCAGATACGCAGTATTTT. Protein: CASPTDWATGFYGADTQYF.

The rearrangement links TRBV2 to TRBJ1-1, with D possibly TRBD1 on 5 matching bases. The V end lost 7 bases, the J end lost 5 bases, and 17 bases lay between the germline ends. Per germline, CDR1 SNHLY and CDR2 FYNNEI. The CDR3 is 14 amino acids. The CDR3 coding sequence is TGTGCCAGCAAGCGGGCAGGGAAGGGAACTGAAGCTTTCTTT. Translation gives CASKRAGKGTEAFF.

This chain's CDR3 is CASSLDWGGYTF. As DNA, the CDR3 is TGCGCCAGCAGCTTGGACTGGGGTGGCTACACCTTC. The chain recombines TRBV5-1 with TRBJ1-2; no definite D call. The CDR3 spans 12 residues. Trimming cost V 0 bases and J 7 bases, with 7 bases left between them. The germline gives CDR1 SGHRS, CDR2 YFSETQ.

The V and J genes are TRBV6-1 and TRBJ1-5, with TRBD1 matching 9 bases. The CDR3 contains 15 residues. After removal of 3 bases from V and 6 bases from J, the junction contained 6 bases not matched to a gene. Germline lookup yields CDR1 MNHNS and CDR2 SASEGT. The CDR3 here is CASSDGDRVFQPQHF. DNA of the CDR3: TGTGCCAGCAGTGACGGGGACAGGGTTTTTCAGCCCCAGCATTTT.

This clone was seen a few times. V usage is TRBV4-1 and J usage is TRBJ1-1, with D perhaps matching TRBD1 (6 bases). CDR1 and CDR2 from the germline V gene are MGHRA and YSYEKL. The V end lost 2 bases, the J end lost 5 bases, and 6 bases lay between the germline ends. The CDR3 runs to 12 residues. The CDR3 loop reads CASSQQGTEAFF. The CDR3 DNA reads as TGCGCCAGCAGCCAACAGGGGACTGAAGCTTTCTTT.

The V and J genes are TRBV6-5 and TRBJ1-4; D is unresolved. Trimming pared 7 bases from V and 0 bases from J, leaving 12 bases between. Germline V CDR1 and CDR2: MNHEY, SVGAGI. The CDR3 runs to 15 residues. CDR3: CASTGQLATNEKLFF. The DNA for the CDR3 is TGTGCCAGCACCGGCCAACTCGCAACTAATGAAAAACTGTTTTTT.

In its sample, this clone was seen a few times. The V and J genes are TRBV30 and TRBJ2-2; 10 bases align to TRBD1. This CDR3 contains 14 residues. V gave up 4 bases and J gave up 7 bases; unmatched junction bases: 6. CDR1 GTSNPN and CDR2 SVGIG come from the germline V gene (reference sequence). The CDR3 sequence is CAWNRDRGHGELFF. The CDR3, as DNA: TGTGCCTGGAACCGGGACAGGGGCCACGGGGAGCTGTTTTTT.

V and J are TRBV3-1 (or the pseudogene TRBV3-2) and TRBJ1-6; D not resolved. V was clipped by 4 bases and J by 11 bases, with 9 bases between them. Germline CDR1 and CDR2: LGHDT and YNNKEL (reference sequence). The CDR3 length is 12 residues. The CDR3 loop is CASSRREAPLHF. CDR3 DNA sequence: TGTGCCAGCAGCCGAAGGGAGGCACCCCTCCACTTT.

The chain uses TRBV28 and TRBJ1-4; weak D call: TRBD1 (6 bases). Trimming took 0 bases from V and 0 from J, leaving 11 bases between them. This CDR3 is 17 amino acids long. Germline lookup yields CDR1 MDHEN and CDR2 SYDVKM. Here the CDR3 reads CASSLWDRFSTNEKLFF. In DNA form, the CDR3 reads TGTGCCAGCAGTTTATGGGACAGATTCTCAACTAATGAAAAACTGTTTTTT.

CDR3 residues: CASKPHGLGEGYTF. The CDR3 DNA follows: TGTGCCAGCAAGCCTCACGGGCTAGGGGAGGGCTACACCTTC. This rearrangement joins TRBV2 to TRBJ1-2; a possible D gene is TRBD1 (5 bases). Germline loops: CDR1 SNHLY, CDR2 FYNNEI. CDR3 length: 14 amino acids. V was trimmed by 7 bases and J by 8 bases, leaving 20 bases between them.

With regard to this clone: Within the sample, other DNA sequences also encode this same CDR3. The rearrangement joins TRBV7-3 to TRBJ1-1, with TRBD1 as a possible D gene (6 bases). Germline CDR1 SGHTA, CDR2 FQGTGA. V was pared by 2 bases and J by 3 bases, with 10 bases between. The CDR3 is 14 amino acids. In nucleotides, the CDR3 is TGTGCCAGCAGCTTACGGGCAGGGGACACTGAAGCTTTCTTT. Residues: CASSLRAGDTEAFF.

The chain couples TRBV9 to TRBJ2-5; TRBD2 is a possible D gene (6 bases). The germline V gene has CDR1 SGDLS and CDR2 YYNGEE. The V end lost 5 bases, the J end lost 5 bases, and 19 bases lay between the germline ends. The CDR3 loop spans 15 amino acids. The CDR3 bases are TGTGCCAGCAGTCCCCTATGGGGGGTCGGGGAGACCCAGTACTTC. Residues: CASSPLWGVGETQYF. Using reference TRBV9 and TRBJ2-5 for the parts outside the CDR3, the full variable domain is DSGVTQTPKHLITATGQRVTLRCSPRSGDLSVYWYQQSLDQGLQFLIQYYNGEERAKGNILERFSAQQFPDLHSELNLSSLELGDSALYFCASSPLWGVGETQYFGPGTRLLVL.

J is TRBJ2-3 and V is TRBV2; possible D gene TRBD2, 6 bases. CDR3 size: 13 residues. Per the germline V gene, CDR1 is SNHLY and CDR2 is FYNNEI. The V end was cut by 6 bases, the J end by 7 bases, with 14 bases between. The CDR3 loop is CASRDGRGYTQYF. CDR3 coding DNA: TGTGCCAGCAGGGATGGCCGGGGGTATACGCAGTATTTT.

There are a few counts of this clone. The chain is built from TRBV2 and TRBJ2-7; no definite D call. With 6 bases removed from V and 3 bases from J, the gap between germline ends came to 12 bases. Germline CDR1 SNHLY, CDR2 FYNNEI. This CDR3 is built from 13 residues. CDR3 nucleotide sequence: TGTGCCAGCAGACCTTCTATCTTCTACGAGCAGTACGTC. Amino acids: CASRPSIFYEQYV.

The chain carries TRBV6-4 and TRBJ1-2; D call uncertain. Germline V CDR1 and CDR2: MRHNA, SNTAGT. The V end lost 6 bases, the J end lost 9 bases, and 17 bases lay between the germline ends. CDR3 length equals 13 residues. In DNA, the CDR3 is TGTGCCAGCAGCTTGGACGGCAGTGTTCGCTACACCTTC. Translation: CASSLDGSVRYTF.

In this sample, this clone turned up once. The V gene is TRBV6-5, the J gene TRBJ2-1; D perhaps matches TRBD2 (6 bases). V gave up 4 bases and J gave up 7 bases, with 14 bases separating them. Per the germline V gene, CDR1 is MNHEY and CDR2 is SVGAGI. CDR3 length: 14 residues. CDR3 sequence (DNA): TGTGCCAGCAGTTCTCCCGCTGGGGGGAATGAGCAGTTCTTC. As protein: CASSSPAGGNEQFF.

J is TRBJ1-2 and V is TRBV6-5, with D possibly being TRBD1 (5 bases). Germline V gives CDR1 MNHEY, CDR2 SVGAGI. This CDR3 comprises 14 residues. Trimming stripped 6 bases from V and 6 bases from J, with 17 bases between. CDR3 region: CASSPISGRNGYTF. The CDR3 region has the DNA TGTGCCAGCAGCCCCATTTCAGGGCGAAATGGCTACACCTTC.

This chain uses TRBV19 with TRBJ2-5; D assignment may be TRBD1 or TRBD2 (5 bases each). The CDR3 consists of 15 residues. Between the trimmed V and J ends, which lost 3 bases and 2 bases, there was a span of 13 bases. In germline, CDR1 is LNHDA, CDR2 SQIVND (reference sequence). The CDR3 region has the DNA TGTGCCAGTAGTATCGGGGCGGATTCACAAGAGACCCAGTACTTC. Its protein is CASSIGADSQETQYF.

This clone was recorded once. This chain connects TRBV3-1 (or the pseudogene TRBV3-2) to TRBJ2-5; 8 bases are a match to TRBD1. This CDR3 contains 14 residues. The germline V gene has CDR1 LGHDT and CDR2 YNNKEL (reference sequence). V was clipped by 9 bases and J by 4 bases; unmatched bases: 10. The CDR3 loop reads CASQDRAPLETQYF. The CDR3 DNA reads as TGTGCCAGTCAGGACAGGGCCCCCTTAGAGACCCAGTACTTC.

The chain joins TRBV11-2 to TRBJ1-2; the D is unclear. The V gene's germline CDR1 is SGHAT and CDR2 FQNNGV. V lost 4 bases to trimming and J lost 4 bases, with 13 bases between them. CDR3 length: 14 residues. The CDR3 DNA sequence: TGTGCCAGCAGCTCAAAGGTCAAAGGCTATGGCTACACCTTC. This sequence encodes CASSSKVKGYGYTF.

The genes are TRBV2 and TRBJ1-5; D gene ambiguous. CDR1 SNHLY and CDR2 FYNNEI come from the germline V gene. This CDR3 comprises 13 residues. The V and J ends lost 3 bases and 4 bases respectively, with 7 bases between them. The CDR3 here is CASSDTENQPQHF. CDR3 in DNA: TGTGCCAGCAGTGACACGGAGAATCAGCCCCAGCATTTT.

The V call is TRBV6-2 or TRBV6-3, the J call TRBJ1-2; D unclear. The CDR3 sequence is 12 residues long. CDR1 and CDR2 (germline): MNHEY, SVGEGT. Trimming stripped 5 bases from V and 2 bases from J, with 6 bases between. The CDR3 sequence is CASSPLNYGYTF. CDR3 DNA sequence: TGTGCCAGCAGTCCGTTAAACTATGGCTACACCTTC.

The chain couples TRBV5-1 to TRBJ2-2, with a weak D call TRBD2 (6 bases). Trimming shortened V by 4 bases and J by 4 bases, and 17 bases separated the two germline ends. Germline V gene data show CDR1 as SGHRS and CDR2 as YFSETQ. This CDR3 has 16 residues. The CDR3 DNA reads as TGCGCCAGCAGCCGAGGACCCCTGGGGGGCACCGGGGAGCTGTTTTTT. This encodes CASSRGPLGGTGELFF.

The chain's CDR3 is CASSIGTGSKEKLFF. The CDR3 DNA reads as TGTGCCAGTAGTATAGGGACAGGGAGTAAAGAAAAACTGTTTTTT. V is TRBV19 and J is TRBJ1-4, with 8 bases aligning to TRBD1. Germline CDR1 and CDR2: LNHDA and SQIVND (reference sequence). The CDR3 consists of 15 residues. V shed 1 base, J shed 8 bases, and the junction held 6 bases outside the gene matches.

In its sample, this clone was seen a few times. CDR3 nucleotides: TGTGCCAGCTCACCGACAGGGGTGGAATATGGCTACACCTTC. Its translation: CASSPTGVEYGYTF. V and J are TRBV18 and TRBJ1-2; 8 nucleotides match TRBD1. From germline, CDR1 is KGHSH and CDR2 LQKENI. This CDR3 spans 14 amino acids. The ends lost 3 bases at V and 5 bases at J; junction bases unmatched: 5.

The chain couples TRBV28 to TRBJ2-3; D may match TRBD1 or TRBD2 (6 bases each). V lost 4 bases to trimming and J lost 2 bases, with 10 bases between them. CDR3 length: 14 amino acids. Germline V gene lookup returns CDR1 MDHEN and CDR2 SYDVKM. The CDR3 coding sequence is TGTGCCAGCAGTTCCGGGGGCCCCACAGATACGCAGTATTTT. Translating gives CASSSGGPTDTQYF.

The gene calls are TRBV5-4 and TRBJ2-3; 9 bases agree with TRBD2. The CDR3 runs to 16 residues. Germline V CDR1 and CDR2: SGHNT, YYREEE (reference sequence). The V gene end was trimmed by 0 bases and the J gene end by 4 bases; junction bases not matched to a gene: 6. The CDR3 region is CASSLVAGGPPDTQYF. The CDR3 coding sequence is TGTGCCAGCAGCTTGGTTGCGGGGGGGCCCCCAGATACGCAGTATTTT.

Here the CDR3 reads CSASAGTSGGADPGEQYV. The CDR3 bases are TGCAGTGCTAGTGCCGGGACTAGCGGGGGCGCGGACCCGGGGGAGCAGTACGTC. This chain uses TRBV20-1 with TRBJ2-7; 14 bases line up with TRBD2. V dropped 3 bases and J dropped 7; count of bases not matched to a gene: 17. Germline V gene data show CDR1 as DFQATT and CDR2 as SNEGSKA (reference sequence). The CDR3 runs to 18 residues.

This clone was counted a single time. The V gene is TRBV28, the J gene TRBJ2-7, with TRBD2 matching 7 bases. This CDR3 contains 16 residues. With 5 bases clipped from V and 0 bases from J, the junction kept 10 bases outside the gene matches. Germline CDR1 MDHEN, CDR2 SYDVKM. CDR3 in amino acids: CASSPVGGSSSYEQYV. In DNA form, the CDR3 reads TGTGCCAGCAGTCCCGTCGGGGGGTCAAGCTCCTACGAGCAGTACGTC.

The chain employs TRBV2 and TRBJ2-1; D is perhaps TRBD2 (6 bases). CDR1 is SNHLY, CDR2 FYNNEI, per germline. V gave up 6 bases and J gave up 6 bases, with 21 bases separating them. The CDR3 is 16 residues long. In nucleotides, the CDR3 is TGTGCCAGCAGAGTACAGGAGCTCGCGGGGTTCAATGAGCAGTTCTTC. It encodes CASRVQELAGFNEQFF.

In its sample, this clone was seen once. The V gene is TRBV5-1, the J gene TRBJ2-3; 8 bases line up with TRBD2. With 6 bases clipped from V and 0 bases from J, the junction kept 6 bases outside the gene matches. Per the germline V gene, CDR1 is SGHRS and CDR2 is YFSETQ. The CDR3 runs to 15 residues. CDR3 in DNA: TGCGCCAGCATCGCGGGGGGCCTCAGCACAGATACGCAGTATTTT. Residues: CASIAGGLSTDTQYF.